Described below is a single TCR beta chain sequence and its context. This clone was recorded a few times. Its antigen specificity is not known. Gene designations and germline sequences in this entry are those of the mouse. The CDR3 is cut off 4 residues early in the read; its end comes from the germline J gene. The library was prepared using the immunoSEQ multiplex PCR assay. RNA was extracted from all samples and reverse transcribed into cDNA, which served as template for TCR sequencing. SuperScript III was used for first-strand cDNA synthesis, primed with a 2:1 mix of oligo-dT and random hexamers. A synthetic immune receptor repertoire was used to measure amplification bias, and any remaining bias was corrected computationally. Libraries were sequenced on Illumina HiSeq using 60 bp reads that covered the CDR3 and were read from J toward V. From the authors' description of their analysis: Raw reads were preprocessed to remove errors, and CDR3 was defined according to IMGT conventions as the region from the conserved cysteine to phenylalanine. Clonality was calculated as 1 minus Shannon entropy normalized by log2 of the number of productive unique TCRs. Whether each scalp clone was CD4 or CD8 was inferred by checking scalp TCRbeta sequences against the CD4 and CD8 repertoires from sorted blood. TCRdb's version of the immuneACCESS table is confined to in-frame rearrangements and falls short of the full clone set. An unresolved V gene accounts for under half of the shortfall where checked; the remainder is of unknown origin. The V and J calls and clone size come from that table; D and trimming were worked out from the DNA. This sample was tabulated with 15,000 to 20,000 clones, among which there are no singletons. The ten largest clonotypes hold 31% of the sample.

Cells from pooled mouse cutaneous lymph nodes were stained for CD4, CD8alpha, NKG2D, NKG2ACE and other markers and then sorted on a BD Influx. From cysteine to phenylalanine, the CDR3 is 14 amino acids long. Shown are 30 bases from within the CDR3, in frame from base 1. The junction carries 8 bases between V and J, which are trimmed by 2 bases and 0 bases respectively. The germline V gene gives CDR1 as NSHNY and CDR2 as SYGAGN. These data are taken from a study of CD8+ T cells in alopecia areata (dated by TCRdb to 2016 to 2019). About the investigation overall: Female C3H/HeJ recipients, about 7-10 weeks old, were grafted with skin from C3H/HeJ donors with spontaneous alopecia (roughly 6-13 months old). High-throughput TCRbeta sequencing was used to examine T cell clonal expansion in alopecia areata in both the C3H/HeJ mouse model and human patients. On the human side, TCRbeta sequencing was run on scalp tissue and on sorted CD4+ and CD8+ peripheral blood T cells from healthy controls and from alopecia areata patients with either patchy or totalis/universalis disease. Scalp clonality was compared among normal scalp (n=4), patchy alopecia areata scalp (n=8), and alopecia totalis/universalis scalp (n=8). RNA was extracted with the PAXgene miRNA kit for fixed scalp, the miRNeasy kit for PBMCs, and the RNeasy kit for mouse skin. TCRbeta CDR3 regions were amplified by immunoSEQ multiplex PCR using 35 Vbeta forward and 13 Jbeta reverse primers. Broader findings and caveats from the paper: Shared TCR sequences between patients were less evident than in mice, which may be partly attributable to HLA diversity in the patient population. Unlike mouse skin, which is dominated by gammadelta T cells, normal human skin has resident alphabeta T cells that are also sequenced, and this complicates analysis of the scalp TCR repertoire. Compared with normal scalp, lesional scalp, particularly in alopecia totalis/universalis, had higher clonality and more expanded CD8+ clones, which suggests antigenic drive.

Sequenced: CD8+ T cells sorted from a lymph node. The source of this sequence is a C3H/HeJ mouse with alopecia areata. The strain carries MHC haplotype H2-k. This chain is built from TRBV13-1 and TRBJ1-1; the D gene is perhaps TRBD1, on 5 matching bases. CDR3 DNA, as far as it was read: TGTGCCAGCAGTGAGACAGAAACAAACACA. This is translated as CASSETETNT. The whole CDR3 sequence is CASSETETNTEVFF.